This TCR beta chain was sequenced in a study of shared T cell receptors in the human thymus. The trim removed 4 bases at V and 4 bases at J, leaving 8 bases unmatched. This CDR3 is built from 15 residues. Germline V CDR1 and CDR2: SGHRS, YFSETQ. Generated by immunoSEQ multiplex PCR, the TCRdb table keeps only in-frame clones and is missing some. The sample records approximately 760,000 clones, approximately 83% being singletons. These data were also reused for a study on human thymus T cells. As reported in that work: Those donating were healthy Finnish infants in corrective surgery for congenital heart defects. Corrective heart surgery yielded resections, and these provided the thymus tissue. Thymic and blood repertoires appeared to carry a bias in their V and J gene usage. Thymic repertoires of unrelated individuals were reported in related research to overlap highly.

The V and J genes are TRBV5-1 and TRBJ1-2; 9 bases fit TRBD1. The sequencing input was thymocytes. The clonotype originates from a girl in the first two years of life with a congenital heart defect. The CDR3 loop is CASSTTGTGSYGYTF. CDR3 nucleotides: TGCGCCAGCAGCACAACCGGGACAGGGAGCTATGGCTACACCTTC.